This entry concerns a single T cell receptor beta chain. This entry is derived from a study of blood T cell repertoires in COVID-19. At the level of the study: PBMCs, B-cell-depleted T cells, or T cells were the source of the cDNA or gDNA that made up the material.

Trimming stripped 4 bases from V and 10 bases from J, with 19 bases between. CDR3 size: 14 residues. Germline V gene sequence: CDR1 SGHRS, CDR2 YFSETQ. Some clones are missing from TCRdb's copy, which holds only in-frame ones; the method was immunoSEQ multiplex PCR. The table records 70,000 to 95,000 clones, approximately 80% of them present only once. Sequencing was done on a sample of peripheral blood. V is TRBV5-1 and J is TRBJ2-3, with a possible D match to TRBD2 (5 bases). The clonotype originates from an elderly man with active or convalescent COVID-19. The CDR3 loop is CASSQEVRSEAQYF. The CDR3 nucleotides are TGCGCCAGCAGCCAGGAGGTTCGCAGCGAAGCGCAGTATTTT.